This T cell receptor (beta chain) was identified during a study of blood T cells in healthy people across ages. For the second PCR, which ran for 7 to 11 cycles, a sample-barcoded 5' primer and a J-beta primer mix were used. TCRdb re-called the 5' RACE reads with MiXCR, one entry per CDR3 protein. The table has some 760,000 distinct CDR3 sequences, 20% to 25% seen once. This clonotype has only a few counts. The V and J ends lost 7 bases and 5 bases respectively, with 18 bases between them. Germline values: CDR1 SNHLY, CDR2 FYNNEI. The CDR3 length is 15 residues. The data were also submitted as part of a second study, on T cells of mothers and their children. Per that paper: A few healthy Caucasian mothers served as donors, and their six children did as well.

Sequenced material: blood. The TCR sequence derives from a boy aged 10-17 years in good health. The rearrangement links TRBV2 to TRBJ2-1; no clear D. Here the CDR3 reads CASTPDPRQDNEQFF. CDR3 DNA sequence: TGTGCCAGCACCCCAGACCCACGCCAGGACAATGAGCAGTTCTTC.